Below, 21 T cell receptor beta chains from the same sample are listed, as sequenced in a study of vaccination effects on CD4 cells after COVID-19. Libraries were prepared by immunoSEQ multiplex PCR; TCRdb keeps only in-frame clonotypes and omits some of them. The table records about 27,000 clones, 83% of them present only once. No cognate antigen is known for these TCRs. Sequencing in the ViraFEST assay came after antigen-specific CD4+ T cells had been expanded with viral peptide pools, which were used to stimulate PBMC. Investigators separated out CD4+ T cells once 9 to 11 days of culture had passed. Subjects were given two BNT162b2 or mRNA-1273 vaccine doses. The source was CD4+ T cells from PBMCs cultured with HCoV-NL63 spike peptides, collected after COVID-19 vaccination. Receptor source: a human donor who received a COVID-19 vaccine. Some clones in this sample may be carry-over from other donors' samples.

This clone has more than one count but fewer than ten. V gene TRBV5-1 combines with J gene TRBJ1-6; 7 bases are a match to TRBD1. V shed 4 bases, J shed 6 bases, and the junction held 10 bases outside the gene matches. From germline, CDR1 is SGHRS and CDR2 YFSETQ. The CDR3 spans 16 residues. CDR3 amino acids: CASSRGGDRPNSPLHF. DNA for the CDR3: TGCGCCAGCAGCCGGGGCGGGGACAGACCTAATTCACCCCTCCACTTT.

This clone was counted a single time. The chain uses TRBV2 and TRBJ2-1; tentatively, D is TRBD1 (6 bases). The V end lost 2 bases, the J end lost 2 bases, and 13 bases lay between the germline ends. This CDR3 has 16 amino acids. Germline CDR1 SNHLY, CDR2 FYNNEI. CDR3 protein: CASSETTGKTYNEQFF. Here the CDR3 DNA reads TGTGCCAGCAGTGAAACTACAGGGAAGACCTACAATGAGCAGTTCTTC.

The CDR3 region has the DNA TGTGCCAGCAGCCCCCGACAGGCGACCATCTCTGGGGCCAACGTCCTGACTTTC. Its translation is CASSPRQATISGANVLTF. The rearrangement uses TRBV14 and TRBJ2-6; weak D call: TRBD1 (6 bases). Trimming removed 4 bases at V and 0 bases at J, with 16 bases between. The length of the CDR3 is 18 residues. Germline CDR1 reads SGHDN; CDR2 reads FVKESK.

The chain carries TRBV30 and TRBJ1-1; D is possibly TRBD1 (5 bases). Trimming cost V 1 base and J 3 bases, with 9 bases left between them. Germline CDR1 and CDR2: GTSNPN and SVGIG (reference sequence). The CDR3 contains 13 residues. CDR3 protein: CAWSGGSDTEAFF. Written as DNA, the CDR3 is TGTGCCTGGAGTGGGGGCTCGGACACTGAAGCTTTCTTT.

The V gene is TRBV7-2, the J gene TRBJ2-3, with D uncertain. The germline V gene has CDR1 SGHTA and CDR2 FQGNSA. Trimming left V 5 bases short and J 2 bases short, with 14 bases between. The CDR3 contains 15 residues. CDR3 protein: CASSPAWETTDTQYF. CDR3 in DNA: TGTGCCAGCAGCCCCGCCTGGGAAACCACAGATACGCAGTATTTT.

The rearrangement uses TRBV28 and TRBJ1-2; 8 bases agree with TRBD1. The germline gives CDR1 MDHEN, CDR2 SYDVKM. The V gene end was trimmed by 6 bases and the J gene end by 6 bases; junction bases not matched to a gene: 9. The CDR3 runs 14 residues. The CDR3: CASSSLGTGDGYTF. DNA of the CDR3: TGTGCCAGCAGCTCACTCGGGACAGGAGATGGCTACACCTTC.

The gene calls are TRBV30 and TRBJ1-5; no clear D gene. Germline-derived CDR1 and CDR2 are GTSNPN and SVGIG (reference sequence). The germline V and J ends were trimmed by 5 bases and 0 bases, with 11 bases remaining between them. This CDR3 comprises 14 residues. CDR3 bases: TGTGCCTGGCGACATAAGTATAGCAATCAGCCCCAGCATTTT. Translating it yields CAWRHKYSNQPQHF. Using reference TRBV30 and TRBJ1-5 for the parts outside the CDR3, the full variable domain is SQTIHQWPATLVQPVGSPLSLECTVEGTSNPNLYWYRQAAGRGLQLLFYSVGIGQISSEVPQNLSASRPQDRQFILSSKKLLLSDSGFYLCAWRHKYSNQPQHFGDGTRLSIL.

The chain employs TRBV11-2 and TRBJ2-3, with 10 bases aligning to TRBD1. Germline V gene data show CDR1 as SGHAT and CDR2 as FQNNGV. CDR3 length equals 16 residues. The trim removed 4 bases at V and 6 bases at J, leaving 10 bases unmatched. The CDR3 loop is CASSSRTGGFTDTQYF. In DNA, the CDR3 is TGTGCCAGCAGCTCAAGGACAGGGGGATTCACGGATACGCAGTATTTT. The full variable domain, in which reference TRBV11-2 and TRBJ2-3 provide the parts outside the CDR3, is EAGVAQSPRYKIIEKRQSVAFWCNPISGHATLYWYQQILGQGPKLLIQFQNNGVVDDSQLPKDRFSAERLKGVDSTLKIQPAKLEDSAVYLCASSSRTGGFTDTQYFGPGTRLTVL.

This clone was seen only a few times. The J gene is TRBJ2-2, the V gene TRBV5-1; D remains unclear. From germline, CDR1 is SGHRS and CDR2 YFSETQ. The CDR3 covers 15 residues. V lost 1 base and J 0 bases, leaving 7 bases between the germline ends. CDR3 sequence reads: CASSLSRSNTGELFF. CDR3 in DNA: TGCGCCAGCAGCTTGAGCAGGTCGAACACCGGGGAGCTGTTTTTT.

The CDR3 here is CATSRGDRGFLYDEQFF. Here the CDR3 DNA reads TGTGCCACCAGCAGAGGGGACAGGGGCTTTCTTTACGATGAGCAGTTCTTC. J is TRBJ2-1 and V is TRBV15; 10 nucleotides match TRBD1. The CDR3 contains 17 residues. The junction had 11 bases not matched to a gene; V was cut back by 1 base and J by 8 bases. CDR1 and CDR2 (germline): LNHNV, YYDKDF (reference sequence).

The rearrangement links TRBV5-1 to TRBJ2-7; D possibly uses TRBD1 or TRBD2 (5 bases each). Germline V lookup: CDR1 SGHRS, CDR2 YFSETQ. CDR3 length: 14 amino acids. V was shortened by 5 bases and J by 6 bases, with 18 bases between the two germline ends. The CDR3 sequence: CASRPGTASGEQYV. The CDR3 nucleotides are TGCGCCAGCAGACCCGGGACCGCATCAGGCGAGCAGTACGTC.

This sequence joins TRBV6-5 and TRBJ2-7, with D tentatively TRBD1 (5 bases). This CDR3 is 14 amino acids long. The V gene lost 4 bases and the J gene lost 4 bases, with 14 bases spanning the gap. The germline CDR1 and CDR2 sequences are MNHEY and SVGAGI. This CDR3 is CASSSTSAGYEQYV. CDR3 DNA sequence: TGTGCCAGCAGTTCAACCTCCGCAGGGTACGAGCAGTACGTC.

This chain uses TRBV7-2 with TRBJ2-5; D call uncertain. Trimming took 2 bases from V and 1 from J, leaving 8 bases between them. The CDR3 is 14 residues long. The germline V gene encodes CDR1 SGHTA and CDR2 FQGNSA. CDR3 amino acids: CASSLSWLQETQYF. CDR3 bases: TGTGCCAGCAGCTTATCCTGGCTCCAAGAGACCCAGTACTTC.

V and J are TRBV2 and TRBJ2-2; D gene ambiguous. Germline assignment: CDR1 SNHLY and CDR2 FYNNEI. V was shortened by 2 bases and J by 5 bases, with 6 bases between the two germline ends. This CDR3 is built from 13 residues. This CDR3 is CASSETTTGELFF. For the CDR3, the DNA is TGTGCCAGCAGTGAAACAACAACCGGGGAGCTGTTTTTT.

The chain has TRBV28 and TRBJ2-5, with TRBD2 matching 7 bases. Germline CDR1 and CDR2: MDHEN and SYDVKM. V trimming: 3 bases; J trimming: 5 bases; junction bases outside the gene matches: 6. The CDR3 loop spans 14 amino acids. The CDR3 DNA reads as TGTGCCAGCAGTTTGGGAGGGAGTCAGGAGACCCAGTACTTC. Translation gives CASSLGGSQETQYF.

The V and J genes are TRBV27 and TRBJ2-3; D remains unclear. V lost 5 bases, J lost 0 bases, and 9 bases lay in between. The CDR3 contains 14 residues. Germline CDR1 MNHEY, CDR2 SMNVEV (reference sequence). CDR3 in amino acids: CASSTLVSTDTQYF. In nucleotides, the CDR3 is TGTGCCAGCAGTACATTGGTTAGCACAGATACGCAGTATTTT.

This clone was counted a single time. The chain joins TRBV2 to TRBJ2-2; D gene unclear. Per germline, CDR1 SNHLY and CDR2 FYNNEI. Trimming cost V 4 bases and J 0 bases, with 6 bases left between them. The CDR3 consists of 14 residues. The CDR3 region has the DNA TGTGCCAGCAGTGTGGCAGCGAACACCGGGGAGCTGTTTTTT. As protein: CASSVAANTGELFF.

CDR3 protein: CASSQTWTETNYGYTF. The CDR3 nucleotides read TGCGCCAGCAGCCAAACCTGGACAGAGACTAACTATGGCTACACCTTC. J is TRBJ1-2 and V is TRBV4-1; the D gene is possibly TRBD1 (6 bases). Trimming cost V 2 bases and J 0 bases, with 13 bases left between them. CDR3 size: 16 residues. CDR1 and CDR2 (germline): MGHRA, YSYEKL.

Only a few counts were recorded for this clone. The chain uses TRBV6-6 and TRBJ1-6; TRBD1 aligns across 8 bases. Germline lookup yields CDR1 MNHNY and CDR2 SVGAGI (reference sequence). The V and J ends lost 6 bases and 5 bases, in that order; junction bases with no gene match: 6. The CDR3 covers 15 residues. CDR3 DNA sequence: TGTGCCAGCAGCCGGGACAGGACGGATAATTCACCCCTCCACTTT. It is translated as CASSRDRTDNSPLHF.

The V call is TRBV3-1 (or the pseudogene TRBV3-2), the J call TRBJ2-2; D perhaps matches TRBD1 (6 bases). The CDR3 runs to 14 residues. Germline CDR1 is LGHDT and CDR2 is YNNKEL (reference sequence). The V gene lost 6 bases and the J gene lost 1 base, with 9 bases spanning the gap. In DNA, the CDR3 is TGTGCCAGCAGTGGGACAATGAACACCGGGGAGCTGTTTTTT. Its protein is CASSGTMNTGELFF.

The CDR3 is CASREDSLTEAFF. CDR3 bases: TGTGCCAGCAGAGAGGACAGCCTCACTGAAGCTTTCTTT. The chain has TRBV7-2 and TRBJ1-1; D is possibly TRBD1 (6 bases). The germline V gene encodes CDR1 SGHTA and CDR2 FQGNSA. The CDR3 is 13 residues long. V dropped 6 bases and J dropped 4 bases, with 12 bases sitting between them.